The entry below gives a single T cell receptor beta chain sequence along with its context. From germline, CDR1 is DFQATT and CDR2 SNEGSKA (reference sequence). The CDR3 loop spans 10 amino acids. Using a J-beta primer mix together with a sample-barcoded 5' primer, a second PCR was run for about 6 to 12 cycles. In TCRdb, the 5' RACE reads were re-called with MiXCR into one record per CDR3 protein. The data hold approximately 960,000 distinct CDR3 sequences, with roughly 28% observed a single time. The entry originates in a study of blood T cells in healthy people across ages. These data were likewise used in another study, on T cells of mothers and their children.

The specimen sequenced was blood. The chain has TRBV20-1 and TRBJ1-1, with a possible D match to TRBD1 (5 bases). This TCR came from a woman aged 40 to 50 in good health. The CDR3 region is CRGAGGEAFF. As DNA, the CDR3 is TGCAGAGGGGCAGGCGGAGAAGCTTTCTTT.